The 12 T cell receptor beta chains below come from one sample, sequenced in a study of PD-1 blockade in classical Hodgkin lymphoma. Sequencing used immunoSEQ multiplex PCR; TCRdb keeps in-frame clones, though not all of them. The sample comprises about 13,000 clones, roughly 92% of which are singletons, and approximately 22% rests with the top ten. Every patient was affected by relapse after autologous stem cell transplantation, while exposure to brentuximab vedotin was not uniform. The sequencing used peripheral blood mononuclear cells (PBMCs), collected at baseline. The receptors were gathered from a human donor with classical Hodgkin lymphoma.

This clone was observed a handful of times. The rearrangement uses TRBV6-1 and TRBJ1-1; the match to TRBD1 covers 9 bases. CDR1 is MNHNS, CDR2 SASEGT, per germline. V shed 5 bases, J shed 3 bases, and the junction held 4 bases outside the gene matches. The CDR3 covers 14 residues. The CDR3 DNA reads as TGTGCCAGCAGTAGGACAGGGGTGTACACTGAAGCTTTCTTT. Protein product: CASSRTGVYTEAFF.

The genes are TRBV10-3 and TRBJ2-7, with 10 bases fitting TRBD1. J was trimmed by 6 bases and V by 4 bases; bases with no gene match: 9. Germline loops: CDR1 ENHRY, CDR2 SYGVKD. CDR3 length: 15 amino acids. CDR3 in amino acids: CAISGGTGAFGEQYF. Written as DNA, the CDR3 is TGTGCCATCAGTGGAGGGACAGGGGCTTTCGGCGAGCAGTACTTC.

The gene calls are TRBV19 and TRBJ1-4; TRBD1 aligns across 8 bases. Germline CDR1 LNHDA, CDR2 SQIVND (reference sequence). Trimming cost V 1 base and J 4 bases; bases outside gene matches: 5. This CDR3 spans 16 amino acids. DNA for the CDR3: TGTGCCAGTAGTATAGGGTCGGGACAGGTTAATGAAAAACTGTTTTTT. Protein product: CASSIGSGQVNEKLFF.

The chain has TRBV5-5 and TRBJ2-2, with a possible D match to TRBD2 (7 bases). The V and J ends lost 1 base and 5 bases respectively, with 15 bases between them. Germline lookup yields CDR1 SGHKS and CDR2 YYEKEE (reference sequence). The CDR3 has 16 amino acids. This chain's CDR3 is CASSLFRGAGTGELFF. The CDR3 DNA follows: TGTGCCAGCAGCTTGTTTCGGGGGGCAGGGACCGGGGAGCTGTTTTTT. Full variable domain (rest looked up from reference TRBV5-5 and TRBJ2-2): DAGVTQSPTHLIKTRGQQVTLRCSPISGHKSVSWYQQVLGQGPQFIFQYYEKEERGRGNFPDRFSARQFPNYSSELNVNALLLGDSALYLCASSLFRGAGTGELFFGEGSRLTVL.

This clone was observed a handful of times. The J gene is TRBJ1-2, the V gene TRBV6-5; a possible D gene is TRBD1 (5 bases). The CDR3 loop spans 15 amino acids. The germline gives CDR1 MNHEY, CDR2 SVGAGI. Trimming stripped 0 bases from V and 2 bases from J, with 10 bases between. In DNA, the CDR3 is TGTGCCAGCAGTTACTCGTTCGACAGAAACTATGGCTACACCTTC. It specifies CASSYSFDRNYGYTF.

This chain joins TRBV5-1 and TRBJ2-7, with 13 bases aligning to TRBD2. CDR1 and CDR2 from the germline V gene are SGHRS and YFSETQ. The V gene end was trimmed by 4 bases and the J gene end by 6 bases; junction bases not matched to a gene: 7. CDR3 length equals 15 residues. The CDR3 coding sequence is TGCGCCAGCAGCCCTAGACTAGCGGGAGGTACCGAGCAGTACTTC. Amino acid sequence: CASSPRLAGGTEQYF.

V and J are TRBV9 and TRBJ1-2; no firm D call. Germline V CDR1 and CDR2: SGDLS, YYNGEE. Deletions cut 0 bases from V and 4 bases from J, with 13 bases between. This CDR3 spans 15 amino acids. The CDR3 protein is CASSVGAAAGYGYTF. Here the CDR3 DNA reads TGTGCCAGCAGCGTAGGGGCAGCCGCGGGCTATGGCTACACCTTC.

This clone was counted a single time. A junction end diverges from the germline sequence, so it may reflect a read error. The J gene is TRBJ1-5, the V gene TRBV6-6, with 7 positions matching TRBD1. CDR3 size: 13 residues. Germline V gene lookup returns CDR1 MNHNY and CDR2 SVGAGI (reference sequence). The CDR3 DNA reads as TGTGCCAGCAGGACAGGGAGCACTCAGCCCCAGCATTTT. Translated: CASRTGSTQPQHF.

This clone was found once. The CDR3 DNA follows: TGTGCCAGCAGATTCCAGGGGACTGCTGAAGCTTTCTTT. This gives the protein CASRFQGTAEAFF. The chain recombines TRBV27 with TRBJ1-1, with D possibly TRBD1 on 6 matching bases. Germline V gives CDR1 MNHEY, CDR2 SMNVEV (reference sequence). The CDR3 spans 13 residues. V lost 6 bases and J 6 bases, leaving 14 bases between the germline ends.

V gene TRBV19 combines with J gene TRBJ1-5; 11 bases are a match to TRBD1. The V gene end was trimmed by 6 bases and the J gene end by 0 bases; junction bases not matched to a gene: 7. The CDR3 length is 17 residues. Germline V gene data show CDR1 as LNHDA and CDR2 as SQIVND (reference sequence). As DNA, the CDR3 is TGTGCCAGTAGCAGAGGGACAGGGGGATATAGCAATCAGCCCCAGCATTTT. The encoded protein is CASSRGTGGYSNQPQHF. The entire variable domain, with the rest obtained from reference TRBV19 and TRBJ1-5, is as follows: DGGITQSPKYLFRKEGQNVTLSCEQNLNHDAMYWYRQDPGQGLRLIYYSQIVNDFQKGDIAEGYSVSREKKESFPLTVTSAQKNPTAFYLCASSRGTGGYSNQPQHFGDGTRLSIL.

The J gene is TRBJ2-5, the V gene TRBV30, with D perhaps given as TRBD1 or TRBD2 (5 bases each). The CDR3 is 12 amino acids. Per germline, CDR1 GTSNPN and CDR2 SVGIG (reference sequence). Trimming took off 4 bases at V and 5 bases at J, with 11 bases between the two ends. The CDR3 loop is CAWMGRSETQYF. Here the CDR3 DNA reads TGTGCCTGGATGGGACGCTCCGAGACCCAGTACTTC.

The V gene is TRBV2, the J gene TRBJ2-7, with D unresolved. The CDR3 runs 12 residues. The V end lost 8 bases, the J end lost 4 bases, and 12 bases lay between the germline ends. Looked up from germline, CDR1 is SNHLY and CDR2 is FYNNEI. This CDR3 is CASGVDIYEQYF. In nucleotides, the CDR3 is TGTGCCAGCGGGGTAGACATTTACGAGCAGTACTTC. Full variable domain (remainder filled in from reference TRBV2 and TRBJ2-7): EPEVTQTPSHQVTQMGQEVILRCVPISNHLYFYWYRQILGQKVEFLVSFYNNEISEKSEIFDDQFSVERPDGSNFTLKIRSTKLEDSAMYFCASGVDIYEQYFGPGTRLTVT.